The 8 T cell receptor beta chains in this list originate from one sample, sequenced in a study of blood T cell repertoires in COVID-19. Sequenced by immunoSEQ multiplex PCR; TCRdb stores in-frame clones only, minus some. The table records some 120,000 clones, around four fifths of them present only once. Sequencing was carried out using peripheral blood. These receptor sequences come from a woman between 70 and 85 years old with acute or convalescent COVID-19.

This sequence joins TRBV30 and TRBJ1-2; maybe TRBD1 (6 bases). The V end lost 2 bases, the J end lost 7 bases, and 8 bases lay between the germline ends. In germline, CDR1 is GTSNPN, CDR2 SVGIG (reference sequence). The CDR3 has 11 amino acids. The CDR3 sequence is CAWSKGGGYTF. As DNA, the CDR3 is TGTGCCTGGAGTAAAGGGGGTGGCTACACCTTC.

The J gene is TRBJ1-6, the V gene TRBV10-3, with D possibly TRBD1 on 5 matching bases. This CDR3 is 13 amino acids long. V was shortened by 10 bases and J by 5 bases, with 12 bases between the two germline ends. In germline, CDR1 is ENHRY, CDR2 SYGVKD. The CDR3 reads CATVGTDNSPLHF. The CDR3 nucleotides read TGTGCCACCGTAGGGACTGATAATTCACCCCTCCACTTT.

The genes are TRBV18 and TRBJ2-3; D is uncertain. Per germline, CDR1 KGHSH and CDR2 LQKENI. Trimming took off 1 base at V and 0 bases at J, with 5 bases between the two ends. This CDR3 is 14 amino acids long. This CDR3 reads CASSPLSSTDTQYF. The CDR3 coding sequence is TGTGCCAGCTCACCACTATCTAGCACAGATACGCAGTATTTT.

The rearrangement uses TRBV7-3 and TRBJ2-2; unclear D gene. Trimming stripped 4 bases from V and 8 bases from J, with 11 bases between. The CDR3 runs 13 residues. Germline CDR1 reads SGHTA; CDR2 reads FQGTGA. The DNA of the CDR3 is TGTGCCAGCAGCTCAGGCCTCCAGGGGGAGCTGTTTTTT. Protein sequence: CASSSGLQGELFF.

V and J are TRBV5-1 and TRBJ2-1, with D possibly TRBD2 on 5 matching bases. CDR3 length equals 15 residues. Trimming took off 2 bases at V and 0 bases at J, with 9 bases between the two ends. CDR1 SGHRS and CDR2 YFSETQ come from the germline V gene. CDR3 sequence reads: CASSFSRGSYNEQFF. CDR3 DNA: TGCGCCAGCAGCTTCAGTCGGGGCTCCTACAATGAGCAGTTCTTC.

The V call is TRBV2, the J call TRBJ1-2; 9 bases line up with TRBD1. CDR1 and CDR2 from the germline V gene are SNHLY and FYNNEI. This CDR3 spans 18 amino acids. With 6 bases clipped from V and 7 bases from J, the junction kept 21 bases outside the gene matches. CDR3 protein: CASSALWVGTGTPFGYTF. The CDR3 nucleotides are TGTGCCAGCAGCGCTTTGTGGGTGGGGACAGGGACCCCGTTTGGCTACACCTTC.

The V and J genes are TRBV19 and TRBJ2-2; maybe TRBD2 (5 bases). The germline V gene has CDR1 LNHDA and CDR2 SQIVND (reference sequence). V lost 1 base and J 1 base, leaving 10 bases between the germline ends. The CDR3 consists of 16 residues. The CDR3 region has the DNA TGTGCCAGTAGTATAGGGAGCGGATTGAACACCGGGGAGCTGTTTTTT. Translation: CASSIGSGLNTGELFF. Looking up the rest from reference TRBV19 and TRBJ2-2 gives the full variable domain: DGGITQSPKYLFRKEGQNVTLSCEQNLNHDAMYWYRQDPGQGLRLIYYSQIVNDFQKGDIAEGYSVSREKKESFPLTVTSAQKNPTAFYLCASSIGSGLNTGELFFGEGSRLTVL.

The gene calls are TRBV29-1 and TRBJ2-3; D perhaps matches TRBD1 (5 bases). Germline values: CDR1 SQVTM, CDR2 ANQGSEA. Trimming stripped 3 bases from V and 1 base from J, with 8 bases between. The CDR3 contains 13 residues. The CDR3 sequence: CSVEGQGTDTQYF. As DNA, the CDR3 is TGCAGCGTTGAGGGGCAGGGCACAGATACGCAGTATTTT.